The 29 T cell receptor beta chains below all came from one sample that was sequenced in a study of blood T cell repertoires in COVID-19. The method was immunoSEQ multiplex PCR; TCRdb's version includes in-frame clones alone and lacks a portion of them. The sample consists of approximately 210,000 clones, over 75% of them appearing once. What was sequenced was peripheral blood. The receptors originated from a man aged 50 to 59 with COVID-19, enrolled during active disease.

V is TRBV3-1 (or the pseudogene TRBV3-2) and J is TRBJ2-2, with 11 positions matching TRBD1. This CDR3 contains 14 residues. The germline V gene has CDR1 LGHDT and CDR2 YNNKEL (reference sequence). With V trimmed by 7 bases and J by 6 bases, 4 bases remained unmatched. The CDR3 coding sequence is TGTGCCAGCAAAGGACAGGGGGCTTCCGGGGAGCTGTTTTTT. As protein: CASKGQGASGELFF.

This chain connects TRBV20-1 to TRBJ2-7; 7 bases line up with TRBD1. Germline V gives CDR1 DFQATT, CDR2 SNEGSKA (reference sequence). V shed 3 bases and J 5 bases; nucleotides not matched to a gene: 7. There are 13 residues in the CDR3. The CDR3 here is CSASDRARHEQYF. CDR3 in DNA: TGCAGTGCTAGTGACAGGGCCCGACACGAGCAGTACTTC.

This chain links TRBV15 with TRBJ2-7; maybe TRBD1 (6 bases). Germline V gives CDR1 LNHNV, CDR2 YYDKDF (reference sequence). This CDR3 spans 14 amino acids. Trimming took 0 bases from V and 8 from J, leaving 14 bases between them. CDR3 DNA: TGTGCCACCAGCAGAGATTCAGGGGAAGAGAAGCAGTACTTC. Amino acids: CATSRDSGEEKQYF. Drawing the rest from reference TRBV15 and TRBJ2-7, the complete variable domain is DAMVIQNPRYQVTQFGKPVTLSCSQTLNHNVMYWYQQKSSQAPKLLFHYYDKDFNNEADTPDNFQSRRPNTSFCFLDIRSPGLGDTAMYLCATSRDSGEEKQYFGPGTRLTVT.

In DNA, the CDR3 is TGCGCCAGCAGCTCCAAGGGGGCCCAGCCCCATGCTGGGGCCAACGTCCTGACTTTC. Its protein is CASSSKGAQPHAGANVLTF. The V call is TRBV5-1, the J call TRBJ2-6; 7 positions match TRBD1. The trim removed 3 bases at V and 2 bases at J, leaving 14 bases unmatched. The germline V gene has CDR1 SGHRS and CDR2 YFSETQ. This CDR3 contains 19 residues.

The chain joins TRBV28 to TRBJ1-4; D is unresolved. This CDR3 region has 12 residues. Trimming cost V 2 bases and J 7 bases, with 5 bases left between them. Germline loops: CDR1 MDHEN, CDR2 SYDVKM. CDR3 DNA: TGTGCCAGCAGTTTACAGGCTGAAAAACTGTTTTTT. Translating gives CASSLQAEKLFF.

The chain employs TRBV9 and TRBJ2-3, with 7 bases matching TRBD1. This CDR3 contains 15 residues. The germline gives CDR1 SGDLS, CDR2 YYNGEE. V gave up 5 bases and J gave up 1 base; unmatched junction bases: 7. This CDR3 is CASRPTGQGTDTQYF. CDR3 bases: TGTGCCAGCAGACCAACCGGACAGGGCACAGATACGCAGTATTTT.

The J gene is TRBJ2-1, the V gene TRBV19; D is unresolved. The ends were cut back, 3 bases at V and 1 base at J, with 4 bases in the middle. The CDR3 sequence is 13 residues long. Germline V gene sequence: CDR1 LNHDA, CDR2 SQIVND (reference sequence). CDR3 nucleotides: TGTGCCAGTAGTATTATTTCCTACAATGAGCAGTTCTTC. As protein: CASSIISYNEQFF.

V and J are TRBV30 and TRBJ2-1; 7 positions agree with TRBD2. This CDR3 spans 14 amino acids. After removal of 3 bases from V and 0 bases from J, the junction contained 2 bases not matched to a gene. CDR1 is GTSNPN, CDR2 SVGIG, per germline (reference sequence). The CDR3 spells CAWRGGDSYNEQFF. CDR3 in DNA: TGTGCCTGGAGGGGGGGGGACTCCTACAATGAGCAGTTCTTC.

The chain has TRBV6-1 and TRBJ1-1; D might be TRBD1 (6 bases). This CDR3 contains 14 residues. Between the trimmed V and J ends, which lost 1 base and 1 base, there was a span of 7 bases. Germline lookup yields CDR1 MNHNS and CDR2 SASEGT. The CDR3 protein is CASSEGTANTEAFF. In nucleotides, the CDR3 is TGTGCCAGCAGTGAAGGGACAGCGAACACTGAAGCTTTCTTT.

This chain joins TRBV29-1 and TRBJ1-2; 11 positions match TRBD1. The CDR3 spans 15 residues. V dropped 4 bases and J dropped 4; count of bases not matched to a gene: 8. Germline V gene data show CDR1 as SQVTM and CDR2 as ANQGSEA. In DNA, the CDR3 is TGCAGCGTTGCCACCGGACAGGGGGCGATCTATGGCTACACCTTC. Its translation is CSVATGQGAIYGYTF.

This chain links TRBV2 with TRBJ2-3; a possible D gene is TRBD2 (5 bases). V lost 6 bases, J lost 10 bases, and 11 bases lay in between. CDR3 length equals 11 residues. Germline V CDR1 and CDR2: SNHLY, FYNNEI. CDR3 DNA: TGTGCCAGCAGGGTGGAGGTGGCGCAGTATTTT. Encoded protein: CASRVEVAQYF.

This sequence joins TRBV28 and TRBJ1-2; 10 nucleotides line up with TRBD1. The CDR3 covers 14 residues. The V gene's germline CDR1 is MDHEN and CDR2 SYDVKM. J gave up 4 bases and V 5 bases, and 4 bases lay outside the gene matches. The CDR3, as DNA: TGTGCCAGCAGTCCGGGGACAGGGGTCTATGGCTACACCTTC. Translated, it gives CASSPGTGVYGYTF.

V and J are TRBV5-5 and TRBJ2-7; 10 bases are shared with TRBD1. The CDR3 is made up of 15 amino acids. In germline, CDR1 is SGHKS, CDR2 YYEKEE (reference sequence). V lost 0 bases, J lost 7 bases, and 7 bases stayed unmatched. This CDR3 reads CASSLGQGARSEQYF. DNA of the CDR3: TGTGCCAGCAGCTTGGGACAGGGGGCGCGTAGTGAGCAGTACTTC.

The chain links TRBV6-1 to TRBJ1-5, with 8 nucleotides matching TRBD1. CDR1 is MNHNS, CDR2 SASEGT, per germline. The CDR3 is made up of 17 amino acids. Trimming removed 4 bases from V and 6 bases from J; junction bases left unmatched: 14. CDR3 amino acids: CASSATTGAFVLQPQHF. CDR3 nucleotide sequence: TGTGCCAGCAGTGCTACGACAGGGGCCTTCGTTCTTCAGCCCCAGCATTTT.

The chain recombines TRBV7-3 with TRBJ2-1; TRBD2 aligns across 8 bases. The CDR3 runs to 14 residues. CDR1 is SGHTA, CDR2 FQGTGA, per germline. The V segment lost 5 bases and the J segment 7 bases; nucleotides outside the gene matches: 7. CDR3 sequence reads: CASSPAGGRNEQFF. The CDR3 bases are TGTGCCAGCAGCCCGGCGGGGGGACGGAATGAGCAGTTCTTC.

This clone has a handful of counts. The gene calls are TRBV7-8 and TRBJ1-5, with D maybe TRBD1 (5 bases). CDR1 is SGHVS, CDR2 FQNEAQ, per germline. V lost 2 bases to trimming and J lost 2 bases, with 10 bases between them. The CDR3 length is 15 residues. In DNA form, the CDR3 reads TGTGCCAGCAGCTTACGTGAAGGGGGCAATCAGCCCCAGCATTTT. Encoded protein: CASSLREGGNQPQHF.

This clone was detected only once. This chain joins TRBV27 and TRBJ2-5; 9 bases align to TRBD2. This CDR3 comprises 14 residues. The J segment lost 5 bases and the V segment lost 0 bases, leaving 1 base of the junction unmatched. CDR1 and CDR2 (germline): MNHEY, SMNVEV (reference sequence). CDR3 sequence: CASSLSAGGETQYF. The CDR3 region has the DNA TGTGCCAGCAGTTTATCTGCGGGGGGGGAGACCCAGTACTTC.

CDR3 amino acids: CASSLVGGRTYNEQFF. The CDR3 bases are TGTGCCAGCAGCTTAGTGGGCGGGAGGACCTACAATGAGCAGTTCTTC. The chain has TRBV7-2 and TRBJ2-1; 8 nucleotides agree with TRBD2. Germline CDR1 is SGHTA and CDR2 is FQGNSA. V was pared by 1 base and J by 2 bases, with 4 bases of the junction left unmatched. This CDR3 is 16 amino acids long.

CDR3 sequence (DNA): TGTGCCAGTATGGAACAGGGAGTGGCTGGAAACACCATATATTTT. This codes for CASMEQGVAGNTIYF. The chain couples TRBV19 to TRBJ1-3; tentative D call: TRBD1 (6 bases). Germline V gene sequence: CDR1 LNHDA, CDR2 SQIVND (reference sequence). The CDR3 contains 15 residues. Trimming cost V 7 bases and J 2 bases, with 15 bases left between them.

The chain couples TRBV25-1 to TRBJ2-2; 10 positions agree with TRBD1. The CDR3 spans 14 residues. The germline CDR1 and CDR2 sequences are MGHDK and SYGVNS. The J segment lost 4 bases and the V segment lost 7 bases, leaving 3 bases of the junction unmatched. The CDR3 DNA sequence: TGTGCCAGCAAAGGACAGGGGGGCACCGGGGAGCTGTTTTTT. Protein: CASKGQGGTGELFF.

There are a few counts of this clone. This chain joins TRBV28 and TRBJ1-4; the D is unclear. Germline values: CDR1 MDHEN, CDR2 SYDVKM. CDR3 length equals 15 residues. V lost 1 base to trimming and J lost 5 bases, with 11 bases between them. CDR3 amino acids: CASSLSSVKNEKLFF. In nucleotides, the CDR3 is TGTGCCAGCAGTTTATCAAGCGTGAAGAATGAAAAACTGTTTTTT.

Concerning this clone: This same CDR3 is encoded by further DNA sequences in the sample. The chain joins TRBV6-5 to TRBJ1-2; D might be TRBD1 (6 bases). Looked up from germline, CDR1 is MNHEY and CDR2 is SVGAGI. This CDR3 is 13 amino acids long. Trimming left V 0 bases short and J 4 bases short, with 6 bases between. The CDR3 spells CASSYSDSYGYTF. The CDR3 DNA follows: TGTGCCAGCAGTTACTCGGACAGCTATGGCTACACCTTC.

The chain employs TRBV29-1 and TRBJ2-7, with D uncertain. Per the germline V gene, CDR1 is SQVTM and CDR2 is ANQGSEA. V gave up 2 bases and J gave up 6 bases, with 8 bases separating them. This CDR3 has 11 residues. The CDR3 DNA reads as TGCAGCGTTGAACAGGCTCTCGAGCAGTACTTC. It translates to CSVEQALEQYF.

The CDR3 loop reads CASSGRGHGADTQYF. The DNA of the CDR3 is TGTGCCAGCAGCGGCAGGGGGCATGGCGCAGATACGCAGTATTTT. The V and J genes are TRBV7-9 and TRBJ2-3; TRBD1 matches 8 bases. The germline V gene has CDR1 SEHNR and CDR2 FQNEAQ (reference sequence). The CDR3 spans 15 residues. The ends lost 5 bases at V and 4 bases at J; junction bases unmatched: 8.

The chain joins TRBV30 to TRBJ1-2; 10 bases agree with TRBD1. V lost 5 bases and J lost 7; bases outside the gene matches: 19. The CDR3 is 17 residues long. Per the germline V gene, CDR1 is GTSNPN and CDR2 is SVGIG (reference sequence). Here the CDR3 DNA reads TGTGCCTGGGACAGGAAATTTTCGGGACAGGGGCCTAGTGGCTACACCTTC. This sequence encodes CAWDRKFSGQGPSGYTF. The full variable domain, with the rest looked up from reference TRBV30 and TRBJ1-2, is SQTIHQWPATLVQPVGSPLSLECTVEGTSNPNLYWYRQAAGRGLQLLFYSVGIGQISSEVPQNLSASRPQDRQFILSSKKLLLSDSGFYLCAWDRKFSGQGPSGYTFGSGTRLTVV.

CDR3 sequence reads: CASSPEGNYNEQFF. The CDR3 DNA reads as TGTGCCAGCAGCCCCGAGGGTAACTACAATGAGCAGTTCTTC. The chain couples TRBV6-6 to TRBJ2-1, with D perhaps matching TRBD2 (5 bases). This CDR3 has 14 amino acids. V lost 6 bases and J 3 bases, leaving 12 bases between the germline ends. Germline CDR1 MNHNY, CDR2 SVGAGI (reference sequence).

The chain joins TRBV30 to TRBJ2-1; TRBD2 matches at 7 bases. The V gene's germline CDR1 is GTSNPN and CDR2 SVGIG (reference sequence). The V segment lost 5 bases and the J segment 7 bases; nucleotides outside the gene matches: 11. The CDR3 is made up of 14 amino acids. The CDR3 protein is CAWDRFGTKNEQFF. Here the CDR3 DNA reads TGTGCCTGGGACCGGTTTGGGACTAAGAATGAGCAGTTCTTC.

This clone is a singleton in its sample. V gene TRBV9 combines with J gene TRBJ2-5; 9 positions match TRBD2. Germline values: CDR1 SGDLS, CDR2 YYNGEE. J was trimmed by 4 bases and V by 5 bases; bases with no gene match: 6. There are 14 residues in the CDR3. The CDR3 protein is CASSSGGWGETQYF. Here the CDR3 DNA reads TGTGCCAGCAGTAGCGGGGGCTGGGGAGAGACCCAGTACTTC.

Of note for this clone: Because it lacks the conserved phenylalanine or tryptophan at the end, this CDR3 is likely a read error. The chain combines TRBV19 with TRBJ1-1; D unclear. With 2 bases removed from V and 8 bases from J, the gap between germline ends came to 12 bases. The CDR3 loop spans 13 amino acids. Per germline, CDR1 LNHDA and CDR2 SQIVND (reference sequence). This CDR3 reads CASSIMRAEEAFL. The CDR3 DNA sequence: TGTGCCAGTAGTATAATGAGGGCAGAAGAAGCTTTCCTT.